A selection of T cell receptor beta chains follows, all from one sample in a study of CD8 T cells in ankylosing spondylitis. TCRdb passed the 5' RACE reads through MiXCR, listing each CDR3 protein once. The sample consists of 130,000 or so distinct CDR3 sequences, 7% of them appearing once. The sample comprised blood, either unsorted or a sorted T cell fraction (not recorded which). These receptors were collected from a male donor with ankylosing spondylitis or in good health (not recorded which). CDR3s include the opening cysteine and the closing phenylalanine or tryptophan. A D gene is named only where the DNA matches it firmly. Some rows have no size entry. The others give once, few or many, or a class for an expanded clone.

>TRBJ1-4|TRBV20-1|many|TRBD1
CSAHRGTDEKLFF
TGCAGTGCCCACAGGGGGACGGATGAAAAACTGTTTTTT
>TRBJ2-1|TRBV25-1|.|.
CASSEGRGEQFF
TGTGCCAGCAGTGAAGGTAGGGGGGAGCAGTTCTTC
>TRBJ1-5|TRBV12-3/TRBV12-4|many|TRBD1
CASIGTGGFQPQHF
TGTGCCAGCATTGGGACAGGGGGATTTCAGCCCCAGCATTTT
>TRBJ2-1|TRBV20-1|many|TRBD2
CSGLAYNEQFF
TGCAGTGGACTAGCTTACAATGAGCAGTTCTTC
>TRBJ1-1|TRBV6-5|many|TRBD1
CASSYSRTGGAEAFF
TGTGCCAGCAGTTACTCACGGACAGGGGGTGCTGAAGCTTTCTTT
>TRBJ1-1|TRBV19|.|TRBD1
CASSGRQGATEAFF
TGTGCCAGTAGTGGACGACAGGGGGCCACTGAAGCTTTCTTT
>TRBJ1-5|TRBV12-3/TRBV12-4|many|.
CASSFGHGNQPQHF
TGTGCCAGCAGTTTTGGCCACGGCAATCAGCCCCAGCATTTT
>TRBJ1-2|TRBV7-2|many|TRBD1
CASSVDPGTGDGYTF
TGTGCCAGCAGCGTAGATCCCGGGACAGGAGATGGCTACACCTTC
>TRBJ1-2|TRBV28|many|.
CASSDSRDYGYTF
TGTGCCAGCAGTGACAGTAGGGACTATGGCTACACCTTC
>TRBJ2-7|TRBV5-1|many|TRBD1
CASSLAGTGIYEQYF
TGCGCCAGCAGCTTGGCCGGGACAGGGATCTACGAGCAGTACTTC
>TRBJ1-6|TRBV6-6|many|.
CASGDGYSPLHF
TGTGCCAGCGGAGACGGGTATTCACCCCTCCACTTT
>TRBJ2-1|TRBV11-2|many|TRBD2
CASSLNGGGRNEQFF
TGTGCCAGCAGCTTAAACGGGGGCGGGAGGAATGAGCAGTTCTTC
>TRBJ2-5|TRBV20-1|many|.
CSASPVEGVWETQYF
TGCAGTGCTAGTCCAGTAGAGGGCGTCTGGGAGACCCAGTACTTC
>TRBJ1-1|TRBV5-6|many|.
CASSRTGQAFF
TGTGCCAGCAGCCGTACAGGGCAAGCTTTCTTT
>TRBJ2-5|TRBV6-2/TRBV6-3|many|TRBD2
CASRLRGAQETQYF
TGTGCCAGCCGTTTGCGGGGGGCTCAAGAGACCCAGTACTTC
>TRBJ2-1|TRBV19|many|.
CASSISGPYNEQFF
TGTGCCAGTAGTATTAGTGGGCCTTACAATGAGCAGTTCTTC
>TRBJ2-7|TRBV29-1|.|TRBD2
CSGAGLAGREQYF
TGCAGCGGGGCTGGCCTAGCGGGAAGGGAGCAGTACTTC
>TRBJ1-2|TRBV7-6|many|.
CASAPDGYGYTF
TGTGCCAGCGCCCCCGACGGCTATGGCTACACCTTC
>TRBJ2-7|TRBV27|.|.
CASSVRDTWYEQYF
TGTGCCAGCAGTGTCCGGGACACTTGGTACGAGCAGTACTTC
>TRBJ2-1|TRBV5-1|few|.
CASSLAHLWGLRASQFF
TGCGCCAGCAGCTTGGCTCACCTGTGGGGACTCCGGGCTTCGCAGTTCTTC
>TRBJ1-1|TRBV28|many|.
CASSTGTLLTGMNTEAFF
TGTGCCAGCAGCACCGGGACACTATTAACGGGTATGAACACTGAAGCTTTCTTT
>TRBJ2-7|TRBV20-1|many|TRBD1
CSAPGQGFYEQYF
TGCAGTGCCCCGGGACAGGGTTTCTACGAGCAGTACTTC
>TRBJ1-4|TRBV20-1|many|TRBD1
CSARDRGRSEKLFF
TGCAGTGCTAGAGACAGGGGGCGAAGTGAAAAACTGTTTTTT
>TRBJ1-3|TRBV29-1|many|.
CSVVQPSGNTIYF
TGCAGCGTTGTCCAACCCTCTGGAAACACCATATATTTT
>TRBJ2-5|TRBV6-1|many|.
CASSPDSVQETQYF
TGTGCCAGCAGCCCCGACAGTGTCCAAGAGACCCAGTACTTC
>TRBJ2-1|TRBV12-3/TRBV12-4|many|.
CASSLGLMAEQFF
TGTGCCAGCAGTTTAGGTCTAATGGCTGAGCAGTTCTTC
>TRBJ2-2|TRBV6-2/TRBV6-3|many|.
CASSPQGTGELFF
TGTGCCAGCAGCCCCCAGGGCACCGGGGAGCTGTTTTTT
>TRBJ1-3|TRBV5-1|many|.
CASSLVQDPSGNTIYF
TGCGCCAGCAGCTTGGTACAGGATCCCTCTGGAAACACCATATATTTT
>TRBJ1-1|TRBV7-9|many|.
CASSLGMGNTEAFF
TGTGCCAGCAGCTTAGGAATGGGGAACACTGAAGCTTTCTTT
>TRBJ2-1|TRBV12-3/TRBV12-4|many|TRBD2
CASSSGTSNYNEQFF
TGTGCCAGCAGTTCCGGGACTAGCAACTACAATGAGCAGTTCTTC
>TRBJ2-2|TRBV21-1|many|.
CASSKISRDRGTGELFF
TGTGCCAGCAGCAAGATCTCCCGGGACAGGGGCACCGGGGAGCTGTTTTTT
>TRBJ2-1|TRBV7-2|many|.
CASRTGNEQFF
TGTGCCAGCAGGACTGGCAATGAGCAGTTCTTC
>TRBJ1-2|TRBV7-9|few|TRBD1
CASSYYGTGGHYGYTF
TGTGCCAGCAGCTACTACGGGACAGGGGGACACTATGGCTACACCTTC
>TRBJ2-2|TRBV5-1|many|.
CASSLVTVTGELFF
TGCGCCAGCAGCTTGGTGACAGTTACCGGGGAGCTGTTTTTT
>TRBJ1-2|TRBV12-3/TRBV12-4|many|.
CASTLGGRGYTF
TGTGCCAGCACTCTAGGGGGACGTGGCTACACCTTC
>TRBJ2-7|TRBV5-1|few|.
CASSLDGQSSSYEQYF
TGCGCCAGCAGCTTGGATGGCCAATCGAGCTCCTACGAGCAGTACTTC
>TRBJ1-2|TRBV29-1|many|TRBD1
CSVEDRDRTNYGYTF
TGCAGCGTTGAAGATCGGGACAGGACTAACTATGGCTACACCTTC
>TRBJ1-1|TRBV5-1|many|.
CASQTELNTEAFF
TGCGCCAGCCAGACAGAGTTGAACACTGAAGCTTTCTTT
>TRBJ2-3|TRBV20-1|many|TRBD2
CSARENSGRADTQYF
TGCAGTGCTAGAGAAAATAGCGGGAGGGCGGATACGCAGTATTTT
>TRBJ2-1|TRBV5-1|many|TRBD1
CASGLRTGGYNEQFF
TGCGCCAGCGGCCTTCGGACAGGGGGCTACAATGAGCAGTTCTTC
>TRBJ2-7|TRBV3-1|many|TRBD1
CASSQDGQGPLF
TGTGCCAGCAGCCAAGATGGACAGGGGCCCCTCTTC